This T cell receptor beta chain was obtained from a study of graft-versus-host responses after intestinal transplantation. Study summary: Recipients had multivisceral, liver-intestinal, or isolated intestinal transplants. Every one of the recipients received anti-thymocyte globulin induction and afterwards took tacrolimus and steroids for around three years.

CDR3 size: 14 residues. The germline V gene has CDR1 LNHDA and CDR2 SQIVND (reference sequence). J lost 5 bases, V lost 3 bases, and 4 bases had no gene match. Tissue from the graft was processed to free its intraepithelial and lamina propria lymphocytes. The protocol was immunoSEQ multiplex PCR, while the TCRdb copy is restricted to in-frame clones and leaves out a portion. Among about 14,000 clones listed, roughly 82% were seen once. Study results and limitations: Declines in HvG clones occurring early post-transplant were associated with peak circulating GvH clone levels. Analysis identified GvH clones in recipient marrow, with some appearing first in ileum or blood.

To note about this clone: The antigen is not known.

The sample was ileum tissue, taken approximately 27 days after intestinal transplant. The sequence was obtained from a human patient who received an intestinal transplant, so some T cells may come from the graft donor. The rearrangement links TRBV19 to TRBJ2-3, with 8 bases aligning to TRBD1. The CDR3 here is CASSMDREGDTQYF. CDR3 bases: TGTGCCAGTAGTATGGACAGGGAAGGAGATACGCAGTATTTT.